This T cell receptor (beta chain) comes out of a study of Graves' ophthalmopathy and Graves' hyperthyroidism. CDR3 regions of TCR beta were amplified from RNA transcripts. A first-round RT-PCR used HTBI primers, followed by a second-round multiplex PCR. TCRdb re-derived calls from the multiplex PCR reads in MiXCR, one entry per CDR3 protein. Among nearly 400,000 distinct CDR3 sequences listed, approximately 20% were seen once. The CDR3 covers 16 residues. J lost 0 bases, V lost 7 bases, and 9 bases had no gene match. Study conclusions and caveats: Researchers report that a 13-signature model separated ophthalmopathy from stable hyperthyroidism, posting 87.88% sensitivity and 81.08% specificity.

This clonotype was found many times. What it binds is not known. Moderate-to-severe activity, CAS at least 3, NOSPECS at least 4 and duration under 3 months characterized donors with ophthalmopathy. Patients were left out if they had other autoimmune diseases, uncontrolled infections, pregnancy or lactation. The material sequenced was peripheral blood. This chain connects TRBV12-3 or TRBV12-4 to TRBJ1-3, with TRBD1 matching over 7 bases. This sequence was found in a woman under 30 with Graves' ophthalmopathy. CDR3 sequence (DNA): TGTGCCAGCACTCCGACAGGGTTGATCTCTGGAAACACCATATATTTT. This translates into CASTPTGLISGNTIYF.